One and the same sample provided the 10 T cell receptor beta chains below, sequenced in a study of cytotoxic CD8 clonotypes in ibrutinib-treated CLL (dated by TCRdb to the early 2020s). Taken with the paper, the label for time point translates to: approximately 25 months on ibrutinib. Libraries came from the immunoSEQ multiplex PCR assay. This immuneACCESS table, as held by TCRdb, lists in-frame sequences with V and J called but not all clones. Of the missing ones, under half trace to an unresolved V gene in checked studies; the others have no known cause. The sample profile shows 65,000 to 85,000 clones; 75% to 90% of them were found once. The ten largest clones take up about 38% of the sample. This sample comprised PBMCs, obtained after 24 months of ibrutinib treatment. All receptors derive from a human donor with chronic lymphocytic leukemia.

This clone was recorded many times. V is TRBV2 and J is TRBJ2-7; 7 positions match TRBD1. Trimming removed 6 bases from V and 6 bases from J; junction bases left unmatched: 11. The CDR3 totals 14 residues. The germline CDR1 and CDR2 sequences are SNHLY and FYNNEI. The chain's CDR3 is CASREQGPSGEQYF. CDR3 nucleotides: TGTGCCAGCAGGGAACAGGGGCCCTCAGGCGAGCAGTACTTC.

This clone was seen a few times. The chain couples TRBV5-6 to TRBJ2-2, with a tentative D call TRBD2 (5 bases). Germline V gene data show CDR1 as SGHDT and CDR2 as YYEEEE. The CDR3 has 16 amino acids. V dropped 4 bases and J dropped 2 bases, with 15 bases sitting between them. The chain's CDR3 is CASSPTTSGNTGELFF. CDR3 DNA: TGTGCCAGCAGCCCAACCACCAGCGGAAACACCGGGGAGCTGTTTTTT.

The chain uses TRBV5-1 and TRBJ2-5; D ambiguous. In germline, CDR1 is SGHRS, CDR2 YFSETQ. The CDR3 sequence is 13 residues long. The ends were cut back, 5 bases at V and 3 bases at J, with 11 bases in the middle. The CDR3 here is CASRVVLEETQYF. CDR3 nucleotides: TGCGCCAGCAGGGTCGTGTTGGAAGAGACCCAGTACTTC.

The chain has TRBV15 and TRBJ2-5; 10 nucleotides align to TRBD1. V lost 1 base and J lost 3; bases outside the gene matches: 8. The germline V gene encodes CDR1 LNHNV and CDR2 YYDKDF (reference sequence). CDR3 length equals 17 residues. The CDR3 region is CATSRGETGQGKETQYF. In DNA, the CDR3 is TGTGCCACCAGCAGAGGGGAGACGGGACAGGGGAAAGAGACCCAGTACTTC. The whole variable domain, filled in from reference TRBV15 and TRBJ2-5, reads DAMVIQNPRYQVTQFGKPVTLSCSQTLNHNVMYWYQQKSSQAPKLLFHYYDKDFNNEADTPDNFQSRRPNTSFCFLDIRSPGLGDTAMYLCATSRGETGQGKETQYFGPGTRLLVL.

The rearrangement joins TRBV18 to TRBJ2-5; D gene unclear. Germline values: CDR1 KGHSH, CDR2 LQKENI. The germline V and J ends were trimmed by 3 bases and 2 bases, with 13 bases remaining between them. The CDR3 is 15 amino acids. This chain's CDR3 is CASSPGRGQQETQYF. In nucleotides, the CDR3 is TGTGCCAGCTCACCCGGGCGAGGCCAGCAAGAGACCCAGTACTTC.

V and J are TRBV4-2 and TRBJ2-2; 10 bases agree with TRBD2. Germline V gives CDR1 LGHNA, CDR2 YNFKEQ. V trimming: 3 bases; J trimming: 5 bases; junction bases outside the gene matches: 6. The CDR3 extends over 16 amino acids. CDR3 sequence (DNA): TGTGCCAGCAGCCAGGGAGCGGGAGGGGATACCGGGGAGCTGTTTTTT. This gives the protein CASSQGAGGDTGELFF.

The chain uses TRBV6-5 and TRBJ1-1, with D hard to call. Looked up from germline, CDR1 is MNHEY and CDR2 is SVGAGI. With 0 bases removed from V and 2 bases from J, the gap between germline ends came to 10 bases. The length of the CDR3 is 15 residues. CDR3 nucleotides: TGTGCCAGCAGTTACTCGAGACGGGGAAACACTGAAGCTTTCTTT. This sequence encodes CASSYSRRGNTEAFF.

DNA for the CDR3: TGTGCCAGCAGCAATAGCGGACTACCCAACTTCTATGGCTACACCTTC. Translated, it gives CASSNSGLPNFYGYTF. The chain uses TRBV21-1 and TRBJ1-2. TRBV21-1 represents a pseudogene. CDR3 length: 16 amino acids.

This chain connects TRBV9 to TRBJ2-1, with 7 bases fitting TRBD2. Per germline, CDR1 SGDLS and CDR2 YYNGEE. The V gene end was trimmed by 3 bases and the J gene end by 3 bases; junction bases not matched to a gene: 9. CDR3 size: 16 residues. The CDR3 loop reads CASSGSSGTDYNEQFF. The CDR3 DNA reads as TGTGCCAGCAGCGGTTCTAGCGGAACCGACTACAATGAGCAGTTCTTC. The full variable domain, its missing parts supplied by reference TRBV9 and TRBJ2-1, is DSGVTQTPKHLITATGQRVTLRCSPRSGDLSVYWYQQSLDQGLQFLIQYYNGEERAKGNILERFSAQQFPDLHSELNLSSLELGDSALYFCASSGSSGTDYNEQFFGPGTRLTVL.

This rearrangement joins TRBV30 to TRBJ2-7; D remains unclear. This CDR3 region has 13 residues. The ends were cut back, 1 base at V and 3 bases at J, with 10 bases in the middle. Germline V gives CDR1 GTSNPN, CDR2 SVGIG (reference sequence). The CDR3 coding sequence is TGTGCCTGGAGTGCCCCTCGTCTCTACGAGCAGTACTTC. It is translated as CAWSAPRLYEQYF.